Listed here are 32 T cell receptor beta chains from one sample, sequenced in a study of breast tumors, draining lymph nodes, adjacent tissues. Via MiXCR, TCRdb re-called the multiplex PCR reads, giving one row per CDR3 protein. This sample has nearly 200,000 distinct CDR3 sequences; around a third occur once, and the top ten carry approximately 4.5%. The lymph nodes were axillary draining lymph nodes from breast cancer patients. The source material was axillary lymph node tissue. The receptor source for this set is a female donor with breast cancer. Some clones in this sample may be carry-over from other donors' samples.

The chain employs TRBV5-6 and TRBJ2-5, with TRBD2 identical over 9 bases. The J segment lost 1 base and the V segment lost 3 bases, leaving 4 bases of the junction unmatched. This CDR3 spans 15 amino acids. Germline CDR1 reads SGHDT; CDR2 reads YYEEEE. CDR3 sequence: CASSYLAGLQETQYF. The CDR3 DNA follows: TGTGCCAGCAGCTACCTAGCGGGACTCCAAGAGACCCAGTACTTC.

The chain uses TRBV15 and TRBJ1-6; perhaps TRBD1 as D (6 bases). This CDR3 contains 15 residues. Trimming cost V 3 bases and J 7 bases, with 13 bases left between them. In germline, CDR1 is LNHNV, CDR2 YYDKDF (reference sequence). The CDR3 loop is CATSSFTGINSPLHF. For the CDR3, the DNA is TGTGCCACCAGCAGTTTCACAGGGATCAATTCACCCCTCCACTTT. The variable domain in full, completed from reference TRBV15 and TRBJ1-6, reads DAMVIQNPRYQVTQFGKPVTLSCSQTLNHNVMYWYQQKSSQAPKLLFHYYDKDFNNEADTPDNFQSRRPNTSFCFLDIRSPGLGDTAMYLCATSSFTGINSPLHFGNGTRLTVT.

CDR3 sequence: CASSSDSLQRGTEAFF. CDR3 DNA sequence: TGTGCCAGCAGCTCAGACTCCTTACAACGTGGCACTGAAGCTTTCTTT. This chain joins TRBV7-2 and TRBJ1-1; D remains ambiguous. The CDR3 length is 16 residues. Trimming shortened V by 4 bases and J by 4 bases, and 19 bases separated the two germline ends. CDR1 is SGHTA and CDR2 is FQGNSA in the germline V gene.

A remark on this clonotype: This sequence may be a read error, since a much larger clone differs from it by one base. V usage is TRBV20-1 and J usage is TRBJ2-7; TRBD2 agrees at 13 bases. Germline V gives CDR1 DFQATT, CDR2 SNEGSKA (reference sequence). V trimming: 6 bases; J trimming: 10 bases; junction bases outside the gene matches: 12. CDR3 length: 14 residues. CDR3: CSAPRTSGGTKQYF. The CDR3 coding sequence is TGCAGTGCCCCCAGGACTAGCGGGGGCACTAAACAGTACTTC.

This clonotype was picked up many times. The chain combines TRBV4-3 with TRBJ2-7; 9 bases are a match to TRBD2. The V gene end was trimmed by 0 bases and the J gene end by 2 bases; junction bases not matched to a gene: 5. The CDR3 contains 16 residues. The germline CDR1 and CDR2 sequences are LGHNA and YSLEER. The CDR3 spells CASSQDRASGTYEQYF. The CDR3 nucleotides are TGCGCCAGCAGCCAAGATAGGGCTAGCGGGACCTACGAGCAGTACTTC.

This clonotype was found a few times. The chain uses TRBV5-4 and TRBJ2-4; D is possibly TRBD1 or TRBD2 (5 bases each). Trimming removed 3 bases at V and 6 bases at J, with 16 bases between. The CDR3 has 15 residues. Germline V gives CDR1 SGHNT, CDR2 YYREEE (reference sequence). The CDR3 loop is CASSSRLAGGNIQYF. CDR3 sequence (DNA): TGTGCCAGCAGCTCCAGGCTAGCTGGGGGAAACATTCAGTACTTC.

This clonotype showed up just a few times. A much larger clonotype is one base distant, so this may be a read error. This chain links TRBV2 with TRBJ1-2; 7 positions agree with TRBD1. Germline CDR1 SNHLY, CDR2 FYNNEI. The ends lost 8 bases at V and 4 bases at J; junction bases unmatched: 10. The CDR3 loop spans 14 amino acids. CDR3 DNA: TGTGCCAGCGCCGCTAGGGACAGAAGCTATGGCTACACCTTC. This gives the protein CASAARDRSYGYTF.

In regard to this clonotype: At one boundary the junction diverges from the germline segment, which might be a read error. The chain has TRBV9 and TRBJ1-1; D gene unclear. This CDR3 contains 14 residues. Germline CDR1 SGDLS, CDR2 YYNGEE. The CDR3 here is CASNVVAQNTEAFF. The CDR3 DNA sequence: TGTGCCAGCAACGTAGTTGCACAGAACACTGAAGCTTTCTTT.

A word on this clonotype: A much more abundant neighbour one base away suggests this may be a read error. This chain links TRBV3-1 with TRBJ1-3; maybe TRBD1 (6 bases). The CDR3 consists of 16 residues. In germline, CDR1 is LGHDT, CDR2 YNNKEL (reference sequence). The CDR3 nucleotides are TGTGCCAGCGGCCAAGATTGGGCAGGGGATAGAAACACCATATATTTT. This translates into CASGQDWAGDRNTIYF. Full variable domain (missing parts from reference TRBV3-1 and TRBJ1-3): DTAVSQTPKYLVTQMGNDKSIKCEQNLGHDTMYWYKQDSKKFLKIMFSYNNKELIINETVPNRFSPKSPDKAHLNLHINSLELGDSAVYFCASGQDWAGDRNTIYFGEGSWLTVV.

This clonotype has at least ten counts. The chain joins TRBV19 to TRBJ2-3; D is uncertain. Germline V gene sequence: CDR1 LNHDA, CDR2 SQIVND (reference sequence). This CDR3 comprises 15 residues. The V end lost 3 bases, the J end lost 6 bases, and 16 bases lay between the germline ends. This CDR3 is CASSISLLTRDTQYF. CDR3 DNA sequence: TGTGCCAGTAGTATCTCCCTTCTCACGAGGGATACGCAGTATTTT.

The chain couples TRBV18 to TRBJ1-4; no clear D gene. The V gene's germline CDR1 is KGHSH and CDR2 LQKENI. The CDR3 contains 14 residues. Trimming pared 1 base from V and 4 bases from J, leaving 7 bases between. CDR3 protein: CASSPRRDNEKLFF. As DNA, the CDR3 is TGTGCCAGCTCACCACGCAGAGATAATGAAAAACTGTTTTTT.

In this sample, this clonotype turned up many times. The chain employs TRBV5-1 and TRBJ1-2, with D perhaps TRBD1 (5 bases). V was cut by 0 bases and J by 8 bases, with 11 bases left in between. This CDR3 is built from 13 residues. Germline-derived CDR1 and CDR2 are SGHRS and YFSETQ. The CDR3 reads CASSLVPGDGYTF. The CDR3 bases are TGCGCCAGCAGCTTGGTTCCCGGGGACGGCTACACCTTC.

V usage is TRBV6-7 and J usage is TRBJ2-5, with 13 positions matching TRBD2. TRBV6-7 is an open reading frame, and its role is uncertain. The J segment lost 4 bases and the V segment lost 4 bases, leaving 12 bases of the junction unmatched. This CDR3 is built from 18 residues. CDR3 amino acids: CASSSQPPGLAGSETQYF. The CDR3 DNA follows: TGTGCCAGCAGTTCCCAACCCCCGGGACTAGCGGGGTCAGAGACCCAGTACTTC.

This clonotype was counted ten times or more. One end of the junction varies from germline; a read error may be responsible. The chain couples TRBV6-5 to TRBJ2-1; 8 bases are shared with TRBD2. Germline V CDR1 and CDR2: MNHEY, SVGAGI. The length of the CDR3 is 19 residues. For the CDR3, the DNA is TGTGCCAGCAGTCACTCCCCCAGGGTCGTTAGCGGGGTACAGCATGAGCAGTTCTTC. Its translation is CASSHSPRVVSGVQHEQFF.

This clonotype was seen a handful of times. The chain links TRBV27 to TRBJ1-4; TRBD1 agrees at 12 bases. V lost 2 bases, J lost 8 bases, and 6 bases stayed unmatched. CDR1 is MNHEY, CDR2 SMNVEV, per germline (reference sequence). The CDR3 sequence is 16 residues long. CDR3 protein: CASSLGRDRGREKLFF. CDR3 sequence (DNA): TGTGCCAGCAGTTTAGGGCGGGACAGGGGGCGCGAAAAACTGTTTTTT.

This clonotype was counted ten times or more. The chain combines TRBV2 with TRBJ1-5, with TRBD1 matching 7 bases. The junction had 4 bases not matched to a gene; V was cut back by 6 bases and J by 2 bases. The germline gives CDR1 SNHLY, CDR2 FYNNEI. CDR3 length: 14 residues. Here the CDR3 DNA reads TGTGCCAGCAGCGACAGGGAAGGCAATCAGCCCCAGCATTTT. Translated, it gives CASSDREGNQPQHF.

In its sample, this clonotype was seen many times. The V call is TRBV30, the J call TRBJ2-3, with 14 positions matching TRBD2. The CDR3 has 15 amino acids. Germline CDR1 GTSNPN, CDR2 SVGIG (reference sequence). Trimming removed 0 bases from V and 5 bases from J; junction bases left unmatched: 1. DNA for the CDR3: TGTGCCTGGAGTGTAGGACTAGCGGGAGGAGATACGCAGTATTTT. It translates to CAWSVGLAGGDTQYF.

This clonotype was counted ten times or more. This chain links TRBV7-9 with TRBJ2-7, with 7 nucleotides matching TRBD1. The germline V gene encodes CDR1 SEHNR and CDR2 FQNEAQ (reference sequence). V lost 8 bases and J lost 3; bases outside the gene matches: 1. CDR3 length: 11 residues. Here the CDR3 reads CASGTDYEQYF. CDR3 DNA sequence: TGTGCCAGCGGGACAGACTACGAGCAGTACTTC.

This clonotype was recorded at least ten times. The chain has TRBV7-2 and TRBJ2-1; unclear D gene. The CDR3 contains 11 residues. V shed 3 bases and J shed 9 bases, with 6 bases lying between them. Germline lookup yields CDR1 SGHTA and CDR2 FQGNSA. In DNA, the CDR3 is TGTGCCAGCAGCTTGTCGGGTGAGCAGTTCTTC. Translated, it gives CASSLSGEQFF. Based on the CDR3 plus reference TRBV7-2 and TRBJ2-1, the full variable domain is GAGVSQSPSNKVTEKGKDVELRCDPISGHTALYWYRQSLGQGLEFLIYFQGNSAPDKSGLPSDRFSAERTGGSVSTLTIQRTQQEDSAVYLCASSLSGEQFFGPGTRLTVL.

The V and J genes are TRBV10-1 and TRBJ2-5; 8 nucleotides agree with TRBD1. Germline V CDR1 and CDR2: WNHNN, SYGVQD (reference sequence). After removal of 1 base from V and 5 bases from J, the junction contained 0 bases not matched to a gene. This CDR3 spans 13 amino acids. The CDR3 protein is CASSEWDRETQYF. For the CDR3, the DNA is TGCGCCAGCAGTGAGTGGGACAGGGAGACCCAGTACTTC.

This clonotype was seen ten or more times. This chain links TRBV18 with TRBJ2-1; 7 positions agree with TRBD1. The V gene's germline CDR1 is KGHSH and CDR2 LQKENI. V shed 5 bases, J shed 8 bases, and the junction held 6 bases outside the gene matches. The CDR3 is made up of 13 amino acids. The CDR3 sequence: CASSAQGPDEQFF. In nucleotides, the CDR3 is TGTGCCAGCTCAGCACAGGGGCCTGATGAGCAGTTCTTC.

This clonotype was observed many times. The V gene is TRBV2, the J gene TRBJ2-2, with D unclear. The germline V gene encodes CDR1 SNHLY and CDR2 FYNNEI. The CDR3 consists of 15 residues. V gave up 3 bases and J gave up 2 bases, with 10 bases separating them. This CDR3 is CASSDPTDNTGELFF. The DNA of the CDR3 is TGTGCCAGCAGTGATCCCACAGATAACACCGGGGAGCTGTTTTTT.

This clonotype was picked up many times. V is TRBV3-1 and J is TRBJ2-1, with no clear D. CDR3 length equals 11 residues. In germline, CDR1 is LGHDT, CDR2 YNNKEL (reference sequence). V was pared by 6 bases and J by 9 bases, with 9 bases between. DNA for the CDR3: TGTGCCAGCAGGGGTACGAGTGAGCAGTTCTTC. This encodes CASRGTSEQFF.

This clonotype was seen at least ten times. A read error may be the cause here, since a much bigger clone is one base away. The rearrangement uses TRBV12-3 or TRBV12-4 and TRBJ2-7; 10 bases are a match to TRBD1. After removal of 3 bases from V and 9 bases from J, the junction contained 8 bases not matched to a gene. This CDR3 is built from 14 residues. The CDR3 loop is CASSFAGTGASQYF. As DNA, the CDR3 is TGTGCCAGCAGTTTCGCCGGGACAGGGGCCTCGCAGTACTTC.

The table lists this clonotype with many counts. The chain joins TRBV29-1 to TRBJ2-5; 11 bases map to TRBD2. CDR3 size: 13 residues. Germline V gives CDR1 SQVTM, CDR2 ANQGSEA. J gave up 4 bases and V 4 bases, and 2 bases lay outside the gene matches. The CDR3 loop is CSVGLAGPETQYF. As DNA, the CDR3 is TGCAGCGTTGGACTAGCGGGACCAGAGACCCAGTACTTC.

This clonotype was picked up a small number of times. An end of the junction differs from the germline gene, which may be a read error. CDR3: CASSTTTSGTSENKVF. CDR3 nucleotides: TGTGCCAGCAGTACGACCACTTCTGGGACTAGCGAAAATAAGGTCTTC. The V and J genes are TRBV27 and TRBJ2-1; 10 positions agree with TRBD2. Germline loops: CDR1 MNHEY, CDR2 SMNVEV (reference sequence). This CDR3 has 16 amino acids.

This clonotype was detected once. Here the CDR3 reads CASRGGAEVRGDTQYF. The DNA of the CDR3 is TGCGCCAGCAGGGGGGGGGCCGAGGTGCGGGGGGATACGCAGTATTTT. This chain joins TRBV10-2 and TRBJ2-3; possible D gene TRBD2, 7 bases. Looked up from germline, CDR1 is WSHSY and CDR2 is SAAADI. V was pared by 6 bases and J by 6 bases, with 22 bases between. CDR3 length: 16 residues.

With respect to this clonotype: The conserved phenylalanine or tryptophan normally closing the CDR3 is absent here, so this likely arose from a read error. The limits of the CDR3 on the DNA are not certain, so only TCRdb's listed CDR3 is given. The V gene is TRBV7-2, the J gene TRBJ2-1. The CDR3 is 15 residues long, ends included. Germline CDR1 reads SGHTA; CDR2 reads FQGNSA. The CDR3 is CASSLGVTLYNEQLL.

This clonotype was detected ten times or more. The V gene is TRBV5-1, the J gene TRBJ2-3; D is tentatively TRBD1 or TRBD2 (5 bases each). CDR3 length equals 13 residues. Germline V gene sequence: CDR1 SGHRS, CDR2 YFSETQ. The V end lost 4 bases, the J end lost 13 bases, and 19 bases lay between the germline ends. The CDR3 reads CASSRTRGYAEYF. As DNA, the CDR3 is TGCGCCAGCAGCCGTACCCGGGGCTACGCGGAGTATTTT.

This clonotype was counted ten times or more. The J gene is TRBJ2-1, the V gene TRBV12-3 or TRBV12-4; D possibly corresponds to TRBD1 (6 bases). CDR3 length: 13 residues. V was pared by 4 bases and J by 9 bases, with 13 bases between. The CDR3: CASSSGQRGEQFF. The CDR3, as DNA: TGTGCCAGCAGTTCGGGACAAAGGGGTGAGCAGTTCTTC.

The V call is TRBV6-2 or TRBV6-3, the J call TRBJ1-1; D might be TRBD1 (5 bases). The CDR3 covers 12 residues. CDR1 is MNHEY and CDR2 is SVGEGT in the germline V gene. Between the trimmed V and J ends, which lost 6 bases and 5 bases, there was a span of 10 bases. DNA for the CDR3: TGTGCCAGCAGCCACGGGGGGACTGAAGCTTTCTTT. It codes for CASSHGGTEAFF.

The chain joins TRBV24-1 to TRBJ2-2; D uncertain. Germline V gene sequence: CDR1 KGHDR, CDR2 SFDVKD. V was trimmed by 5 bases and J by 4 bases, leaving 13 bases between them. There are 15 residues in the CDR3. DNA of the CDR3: TGTGCCACCAGTGTCGACTTCTCGGTCACCGGGGAGCTGTTTTTT. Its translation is CATSVDFSVTGELFF.